Listed below are T cell receptor beta chains from one sample, sequenced in a study of T-cell memory formation after mild COVID-19. TCRdb re-analysed the 5' RACE reads in MiXCR, keeping a single row per CDR3 protein. The sample carries approximately 490,000 distinct CDR3 sequences, 20% recorded once. Material for sequencing was PBMCs or a T cell subset sorted from them (not recorded which). The receptors come from an adult woman who had mild COVID-19 (a few samples of this study predate the infection). Cell type and time point are not known. Each CDR3 is given with its conserved first and last residue. D genes are given only for firm matches. The size entry is marked missing in some rows and otherwise reads once, few, many or a size class.

v_call: TRBV20-1; d_call: -; clone_size: -; j_call: TRBJ2-2; cdr3_nt: TGCAGTGCTAGAGCGATGAGAGGGGAGCTGTTTTTT; cdr3_aa: CSARAMRGELFF
v_call: TRBV7-9; d_call: -; clone_size: -; j_call: TRBJ1-2; cdr3_nt: TGTGCCAGCAGCCCCTTGGGGCGGCGGGGCTACACCTTC; cdr3_aa: CASSPLGRRGYTF
v_call: TRBV6-5; d_call: TRBD1; clone_size: few; j_call: TRBJ1-2; cdr3_nt: TGTGCCACCGCTACTCCGGGACAGGCGAACTATGGCTACACCTTC; cdr3_aa: CATATPGQANYGYTF
v_call: TRBV5-5; d_call: -; clone_size: few; j_call: TRBJ2-1; cdr3_nt: TGTGCCAGCAGTCGGGGCCAGCTCGGGCAGTTCTTC; cdr3_aa: CASSRGQLGQFF
v_call: TRBV5-1; d_call: -; clone_size: few; j_call: TRBJ2-7; cdr3_nt: TGCGCCAGCAGCTTGAGCTGGACTACCCCCTCCGAGCAGTACTTC; cdr3_aa: CASSLSWTTPSEQYF
v_call: TRBV2; d_call: -; clone_size: -; j_call: TRBJ1-5; cdr3_nt: TGTGCCAGCAGTGAATCGTTCAGGGGCAATCAGCCCCAGCATTTT; cdr3_aa: CASSESFRGNQPQHF
v_call: TRBV4-1; d_call: -; clone_size: once; j_call: TRBJ2-7; cdr3_nt: TGCGCCAGCAGCCAAGGGACTTACTCCTACGAGCAGTACTTC; cdr3_aa: CASSQGTYSYEQYF
v_call: TRBV5-1; d_call: -; clone_size: few; j_call: TRBJ1-3; cdr3_nt: TGCGCCAGCAGCTCGGACAGCACCTCTGGAAACACCATATATTTT; cdr3_aa: CASSSDSTSGNTIYF
v_call: TRBV7-9; d_call: -; clone_size: many; j_call: TRBJ1-1; cdr3_nt: TGTGCCAGCAGCTTAGATCAAGGGTCGTTAGAAGCTTTCTTT; cdr3_aa: CASSLDQGSLEAFF
v_call: TRBV11-3; d_call: -; clone_size: few; j_call: TRBJ2-1; cdr3_nt: TGTGCCAGCAGCCCCGGCGGGGACAGAGACAATGAGCAGTTCTTC; cdr3_aa: CASSPGGDRDNEQFF
v_call: TRBV15; d_call: -; clone_size: once; j_call: TRBJ1-1; cdr3_nt: TGTGCCACCAGGCTCATGGAGGGAGGACACACTGAAGCTTTCTTT; cdr3_aa: CATRLMEGGHTEAFF
v_call: TRBV10-3; d_call: -; clone_size: -; j_call: TRBJ2-5; cdr3_nt: TGTGCCATCAGTGAGTCTACTATAGAGACCCAGTACTTC; cdr3_aa: CAISESTIETQYF
v_call: TRBV19; d_call: -; clone_size: -; j_call: TRBJ1-5; cdr3_nt: TGTGCCAGTAACGCCGCCGGCAGGGGCAATCAGCCCCAGCATTTT; cdr3_aa: CASNAAGRGNQPQHF
v_call: TRBV4-1; d_call: -; clone_size: few; j_call: TRBJ2-7; cdr3_nt: TGCGCCAGCAGCCAAGAGGGCCAGGGGTGGTCCTACGAGCAGTACTTC; cdr3_aa: CASSQEGQGWSYEQYF
v_call: TRBV14; d_call: TRBD2; clone_size: -; j_call: TRBJ2-1; cdr3_nt: TGTGCCAGCAGCCAATGGGGGGGAGGTAATGAGCAGTTCTTC; cdr3_aa: CASSQWGGGNEQFF
v_call: TRBV5-1; d_call: TRBD1; clone_size: -; j_call: TRBJ2-7; cdr3_nt: TGCGCCAGCAGCTTGGAACAGGGGGAGGACTACGAGCAGTACTTC; cdr3_aa: CASSLEQGEDYEQYF
v_call: TRBV18; d_call: -; clone_size: few; j_call: TRBJ2-7; cdr3_nt: TGTGCCAGCTCACCACAGTTCATACTTTACGAGCAGTACTTC; cdr3_aa: CASSPQFILYEQYF
v_call: TRBV3-1; d_call: TRBD1; clone_size: few; j_call: TRBJ1-1; cdr3_nt: TGTGCCAGCGCGGACAGGAAGGGGATGAACACTGAAGCTTTCTTT; cdr3_aa: CASADRKGMNTEAFF
v_call: TRBV11-2; d_call: TRBD2; clone_size: -; j_call: TRBJ2-1; cdr3_nt: TGTGCCAGCAGCTTAACTAGCGGGGGGGCCTTAGATGAGCAGTTCTTC; cdr3_aa: CASSLTSGGALDEQFF
v_call: TRBV29-1; d_call: -; clone_size: -; j_call: TRBJ2-1; cdr3_nt: TGCAGCGTACCGGAGGTCCACAATGAGCAGTTCTTC; cdr3_aa: CSVPEVHNEQFF
v_call: TRBV7-9; d_call: -; clone_size: few; j_call: TRBJ2-7; cdr3_nt: TGTGCCAGCAGCTTACAGGGGCCCGAGCAGTACTTC; cdr3_aa: CASSLQGPEQYF
v_call: TRBV9; d_call: TRBD1; clone_size: -; j_call: TRBJ1-6; cdr3_nt: TGTGCCAGCAGCACAGGGACAGGGGGCAAGAATTCACCCCTCCACTTT; cdr3_aa: CASSTGTGGKNSPLHF
v_call: TRBV4-1; d_call: -; clone_size: -; j_call: TRBJ2-1; cdr3_nt: TGCGCCAGCAGCCAAGCGCGGTCGACCTACAATGAGCAGTTCTTC; cdr3_aa: CASSQARSTYNEQFF
v_call: TRBV20-1; d_call: -; clone_size: -; j_call: TRBJ2-5; cdr3_nt: TGCAGTGCTAGGAAGGTAACCCCCCTACCAGGAGAGACCCAGTACTTC; cdr3_aa: CSARKVTPLPGETQYF
v_call: TRBV9; d_call: TRBD2; clone_size: -; j_call: TRBJ2-3; cdr3_nt: TGTGCCAGCAGCGTATCTCATAGCGGGGGAGGCACAGATACGCAGTATTTT; cdr3_aa: CASSVSHSGGGTDTQYF
v_call: TRBV20-1; d_call: TRBD2; clone_size: many; j_call: TRBJ2-1; cdr3_nt: TGCAGTGCTAGAGATATCCCCCGAGTAGCGGGGTACAATGAGCAGTTCTTC; cdr3_aa: CSARDIPRVAGYNEQFF
v_call: TRBV5-6; d_call: TRBD2; clone_size: -; j_call: TRBJ2-1; cdr3_nt: TGTGCCAGCAGCTTGGCCGGGCTAGCGGGGGACAATGAGCAGTTCTTC; cdr3_aa: CASSLAGLAGDNEQFF
v_call: TRBV6-5; d_call: -; clone_size: few; j_call: TRBJ1-3; cdr3_nt: TGTGCCAGCAGTCCGCCGCCAGGATCGGGAAACACCATATATTTT; cdr3_aa: CASSPPPGSGNTIYF
v_call: TRBV11-2; d_call: -; clone_size: -; j_call: TRBJ1-6; cdr3_nt: TGTGCCAGCAGCTTATTGAGTGTCAGAAGCTCCTATAATTCACCCCTCCACTTT; cdr3_aa: CASSLLSVRSSYNSPLHF
v_call: TRBV12-3/TRBV12-4; d_call: TRBD1; clone_size: -; j_call: TRBJ1-5; cdr3_nt: TGTGCCAGCAGTCGGACAGGGGGGGATCAGCCCCAGCATTTT; cdr3_aa: CASSRTGGDQPQHF
v_call: TRBV20-1; d_call: TRBD2; clone_size: -; j_call: TRBJ2-7; cdr3_nt: TGCAGTGCTAGAGATCGCCGGACTAGCAACGAGCAGTACTTC; cdr3_aa: CSARDRRTSNEQYF
v_call: TRBV7-2; d_call: -; clone_size: few; j_call: TRBJ2-3; cdr3_nt: TGTGCCAGCAGCTTAGAGGCCTTCAACACAGATACGCAGTATTTT; cdr3_aa: CASSLEAFNTDTQYF
v_call: TRBV20-1; d_call: TRBD1; clone_size: -; j_call: TRBJ1-2; cdr3_nt: TGCAGTGCTGAACCTGGGACAGGGAACTATGGCTACACCTTC; cdr3_aa: CSAEPGTGNYGYTF
v_call: TRBV19; d_call: -; clone_size: few; j_call: TRBJ2-3; cdr3_nt: TGTGCCAGTAGTACCGTACTGGACACGCAGTATTTT; cdr3_aa: CASSTVLDTQYF
v_call: TRBV15; d_call: -; clone_size: -; j_call: TRBJ2-7; cdr3_nt: TGTGCCACCAGCACCCAGGGGGGGTCCTACGAGCAGTACTTC; cdr3_aa: CATSTQGGSYEQYF
v_call: TRBV12-5; d_call: -; clone_size: few; j_call: TRBJ2-3; cdr3_nt: TGTGCTAGTGGTTTGGTTTCCGGGGGCACAGATACGCAGTATTTT; cdr3_aa: CASGLVSGGTDTQYF
v_call: TRBV30; d_call: -; clone_size: few; j_call: TRBJ2-3; cdr3_nt: TGTGCCTACTCACCAGTTGGGGGCCGCACAGATACGCAGTATTTT; cdr3_aa: CAYSPVGGRTDTQYF
v_call: TRBV7-3; d_call: -; clone_size: -; j_call: TRBJ1-6; cdr3_nt: TGTGCCAGCCAACGCCACAGGGAAAATAATTCACCCCTCCACTTT; cdr3_aa: CASQRHRENNSPLHF
v_call: TRBV12-3/TRBV12-4; d_call: TRBD2; clone_size: many; j_call: TRBJ2-5; cdr3_nt: TGTGCCAGCAGTTTAGCCGTTCTAGCGGGAGGCCCATTCCAAGAGACCCAGTACTTC; cdr3_aa: CASSLAVLAGGPFQETQYF
v_call: TRBV7-2; d_call: TRBD2; clone_size: few; j_call: TRBJ2-2; cdr3_nt: TGTGCCAGCAGCCTCCCTGGGCTAGCGGGGGACACCGGGGAGCTGTTTTTT; cdr3_aa: CASSLPGLAGDTGELFF
v_call: TRBV29-1; d_call: TRBD1; clone_size: -; j_call: TRBJ2-7; cdr3_nt: TGCAGCGTTGAAAGTCGGACAGGGGGTCACCTGGGCTACGAGCAGTACTTC; cdr3_aa: CSVESRTGGHLGYEQYF
v_call: TRBV10-2; d_call: -; clone_size: -; j_call: TRBJ1-6; cdr3_nt: TGCGCCAGCAGGGGTAATTCACCCCTCCACTTT; cdr3_aa: CASRGNSPLHF
v_call: TRBV19; d_call: -; clone_size: -; j_call: TRBJ1-1; cdr3_nt: TGTGCCAGTAGTGCCCGCGGGGGGGGTCGGACTGAAGCTTTCTTT; cdr3_aa: CASSARGGGRTEAFF
v_call: TRBV30; d_call: -; clone_size: -; j_call: TRBJ2-5; cdr3_nt: TGTGCCTGGAGTGTAGGCCAGACGTTCCAAGAGACCCAGTACTTC; cdr3_aa: CAWSVGQTFQETQYF
v_call: TRBV7-2; d_call: TRBD1; clone_size: -; j_call: TRBJ2-1; cdr3_nt: TGTGCCAGCAGAACGGACAGGAATTACAATGAGCAGTTCTTC; cdr3_aa: CASRTDRNYNEQFF
v_call: TRBV4-1; d_call: -; clone_size: -; j_call: TRBJ2-7; cdr3_nt: TGCGCCAGCAGCCAAGATGGTCGCTCGGGGAAGTCCTACGAGCAGTACTTC; cdr3_aa: CASSQDGRSGKSYEQYF
v_call: TRBV12-3/TRBV12-4; d_call: -; clone_size: -; j_call: TRBJ2-1; cdr3_nt: TGTGCCAGCAGTCTAGAGGGTGGGCAGTTCTTC; cdr3_aa: CASSLEGGQFF
v_call: TRBV29-1; d_call: -; clone_size: many; j_call: TRBJ1-2; cdr3_nt: TGCAGCGTGACCAGAGGCTATGGCTACACCTTC; cdr3_aa: CSVTRGYGYTF
v_call: TRBV30; d_call: TRBD1; clone_size: few; j_call: TRBJ1-2; cdr3_nt: TGTGCCTGGGTCCGGGACAGGGGTTATGGTGGCTACACCTTC; cdr3_aa: CAWVRDRGYGGYTF
v_call: TRBV7-6; d_call: TRBD2; clone_size: -; j_call: TRBJ2-7; cdr3_nt: TGTGCCAGCAGCTTCATGTCTTTCGGACTAGCTATAGGCTACGAGCAGTACTTC; cdr3_aa: CASSFMSFGLAIGYEQYF
v_call: TRBV18; d_call: -; clone_size: -; j_call: TRBJ2-7; cdr3_nt: TGTGCCAGCTCACCACGGGGGGACACCTACGAGCAGTACTTC; cdr3_aa: CASSPRGDTYEQYF
v_call: TRBV7-9; d_call: -; clone_size: few; j_call: TRBJ2-1; cdr3_nt: TGTGCCAGCAGCCGTCCGGAAGCTCTCCCTTTCAATGAGCAGTTCTTC; cdr3_aa: CASSRPEALPFNEQFF
v_call: TRBV12-3/TRBV12-4; d_call: TRBD1; clone_size: few; j_call: TRBJ1-2; cdr3_nt: TGTGCCAGCACCAAGACAGGGATTAACTATGGCTACACCTTC; cdr3_aa: CASTKTGINYGYTF